What follows are 2 T cell receptor beta chains derived from one specimen sequenced in a study of type 1 and type 2 diabetes patients. The PCR template was genomic DNA. A primer set of 30 forward and 13 reverse primers amplified the CDR3. TCRdb re-analysed the multiplex PCR reads in MiXCR, keeping a single row per CDR3 protein. The data contain about 270,000 distinct CDR3 sequences, roughly 48% of them singletons. Input material: peripheral blood mononuclear cells (PBMCs). Receptors originate from a man in his late teens or twenties with type 2 diabetes.

The sample holds a few counts of this clonotype. The V call is TRBV19, the J call TRBJ1-4, with a weak D call TRBD1 (5 bases). This CDR3 region has 13 residues. Germline-derived CDR1 and CDR2 are LNHDA and SQIVND (reference sequence). V lost 3 bases and J lost 8, with 10 bases in between. CDR3 DNA sequence: TGTGCCAGTAGTATGACAGTTTCGGAAAAACTGTTTTTT. It translates to CASSMTVSEKLFF. Combining the CDR3 with reference TRBV19 and TRBJ1-4 gives the whole variable domain DGGITQSPKYLFRKEGQNVTLSCEQNLNHDAMYWYRQDPGQGLRLIYYSQIVNDFQKGDIAEGYSVSREKKESFPLTVTSAQKNPTAFYLCASSMTVSEKLFFGSGTQLSVL.

The chain combines TRBV7-6 with TRBJ2-7; D is uncertain. CDR3 length equals 12 residues. Trimming left V 4 bases short and J 3 bases short, with 7 bases between. The V gene's germline CDR1 is SGHVS and CDR2 FNYEAQ. The CDR3 loop reads CASSSQYYEQYF. For the CDR3, the DNA is TGTGCCAGCAGCTCACAGTACTACGAGCAGTACTTC. The full variable domain, its missing parts supplied by reference TRBV7-6 and TRBJ2-7, is GAGVSQSPRYKVTKRGQDVALRCDPISGHVSLYWYRQALGQGPEFLTYFNYEAQQDKSGLPNDRFSAERPEGSISTLTIQRTEQRDSAMYRCASSSQYYEQYFGPGTRLTVT.